This TCR beta chain was sequenced for a study of cytomegalovirus exposure and HLA in healthy donors. This CDR3 has 14 amino acids. CDR1 is SGHKS, CDR2 YYEKEE, per germline (reference sequence). Deletions cut 0 bases from V and 4 bases from J, with 8 bases between. A multiplex PCR was run with 60 Vbeta primers and 13 Jbeta primers. Clones were read by immunoSEQ multiplex PCR, and TCRdb kept only the in-frame ones, dropping some. The table lists roughly 120,000 clones, less than 70% of them singletons. Sequencing was carried out using PBMCs. This TCR was recovered from a woman under 40 in good health and CMV-seronegative. The chain has TRBV5-5 and TRBJ1-5, with D hard to call. CDR3 DNA: TGTGCCAGCAGCTTGGAGCAGCGAAATCAGCCCCAGCATTTT. Translation: CASSLEQRNQPQHF.